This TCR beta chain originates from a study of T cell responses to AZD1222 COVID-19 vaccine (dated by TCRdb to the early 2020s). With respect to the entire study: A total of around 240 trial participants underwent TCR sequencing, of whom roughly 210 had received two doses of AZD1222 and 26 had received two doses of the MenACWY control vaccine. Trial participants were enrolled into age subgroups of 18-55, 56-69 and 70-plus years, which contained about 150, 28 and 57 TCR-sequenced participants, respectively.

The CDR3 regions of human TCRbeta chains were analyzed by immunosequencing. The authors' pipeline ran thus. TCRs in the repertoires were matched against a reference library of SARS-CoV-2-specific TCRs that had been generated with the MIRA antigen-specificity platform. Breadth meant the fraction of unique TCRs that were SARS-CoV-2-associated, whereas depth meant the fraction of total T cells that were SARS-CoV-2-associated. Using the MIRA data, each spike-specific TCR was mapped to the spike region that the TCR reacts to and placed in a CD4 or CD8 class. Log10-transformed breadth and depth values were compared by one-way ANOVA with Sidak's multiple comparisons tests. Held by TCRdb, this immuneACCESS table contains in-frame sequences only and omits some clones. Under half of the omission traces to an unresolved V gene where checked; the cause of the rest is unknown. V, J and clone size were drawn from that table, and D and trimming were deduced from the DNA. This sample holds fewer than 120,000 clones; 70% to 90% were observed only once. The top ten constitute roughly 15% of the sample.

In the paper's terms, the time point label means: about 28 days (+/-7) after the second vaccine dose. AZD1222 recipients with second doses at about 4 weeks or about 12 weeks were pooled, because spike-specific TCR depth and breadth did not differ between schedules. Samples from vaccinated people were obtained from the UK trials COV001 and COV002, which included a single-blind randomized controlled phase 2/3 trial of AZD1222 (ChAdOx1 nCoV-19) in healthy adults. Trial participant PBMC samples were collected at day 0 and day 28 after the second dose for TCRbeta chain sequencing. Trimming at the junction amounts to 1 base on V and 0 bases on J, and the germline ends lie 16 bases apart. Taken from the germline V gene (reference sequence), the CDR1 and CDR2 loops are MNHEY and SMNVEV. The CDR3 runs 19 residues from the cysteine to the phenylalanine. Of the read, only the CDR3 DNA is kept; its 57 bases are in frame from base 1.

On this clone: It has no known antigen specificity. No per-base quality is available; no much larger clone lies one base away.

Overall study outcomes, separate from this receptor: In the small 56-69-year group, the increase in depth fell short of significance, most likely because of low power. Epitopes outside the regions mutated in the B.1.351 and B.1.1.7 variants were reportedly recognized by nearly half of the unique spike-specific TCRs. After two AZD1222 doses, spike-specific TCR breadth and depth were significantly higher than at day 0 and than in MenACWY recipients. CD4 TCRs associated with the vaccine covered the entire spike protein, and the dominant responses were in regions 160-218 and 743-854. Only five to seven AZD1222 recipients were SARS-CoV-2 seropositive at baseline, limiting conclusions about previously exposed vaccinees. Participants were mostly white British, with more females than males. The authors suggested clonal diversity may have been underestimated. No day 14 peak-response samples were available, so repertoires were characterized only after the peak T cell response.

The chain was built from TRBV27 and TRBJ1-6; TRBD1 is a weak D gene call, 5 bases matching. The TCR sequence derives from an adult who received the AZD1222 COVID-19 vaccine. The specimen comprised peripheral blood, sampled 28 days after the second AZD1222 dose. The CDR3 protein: CASSLWGTPYSSYNSPLHF. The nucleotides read TGTGCCAGCAGTTTATGGGGGACGCCTTACAGCTCCTATAATTCACCCCTCCACTTT.